Detailed here is one T cell receptor (beta chain). Germline and junction disagree at one end, which may indicate a read error. The authors ran a second PCR of roughly 7 to 11 cycles using a sample-barcoded 5' primer and a J-beta primer mix. Each CDR3 protein is one row after TCRdb ran MiXCR on the 5' RACE reads. This table holds hundreds of thousands of distinct CDR3 sequences, about half found once. This sample was included in a study of blood T cells in healthy people across ages. The individuals who served as donors were healthy Caucasians living in Russia, aged about 6 to 95. The sequence was collected from an older woman in good health. The sample was blood.

In DNA form, the CDR3 reads TGTGCCTGCAGTTTAGATCTCTGGGCGGCCCGCCTGACAGGGCTCGTCTTCGGCTACACCTTC. Translated: CACSLDLWAARLTGLVFGYTF. J is TRBJ1-2 and V is TRBV12-3 or TRBV12-4, with 7 bases that match TRBD1. The CDR3 contains 21 residues.